This T cell receptor (beta chain) was profiled in a study of tumor-infiltrating lymphocytes in primary liver carcinoma. Taking about 18-32 mg of unsorted bulk tissue, the authors co-extracted RNA and DNA. This clonotype was found once. TCR beta cDNA came from approximately 540 ng total RNA, primed with a constant-region primer. The TCR beta library was amplified through three nested multiplex PCR rounds in a modified ARM-PCR procedure. The first two PCR rounds used TRBV1-TRBV30 primers with a Cbeta primer, around 10 cycles each. TCRdb ran MiXCR on the multiplex PCR reads and lists one entry per CDR3 protein. Of around 79,000 distinct CDR3 sequences in the sample, 69% were seen once. Germline V gene data show CDR1 as DFQATT and CDR2 as SNEGSKA (reference sequence). The CDR3 totals 16 residues. With 0 bases clipped from V and 8 bases from J, the junction kept 8 bases outside the gene matches.

Sample: tumor-adjacent normal liver tissue. The TCR comes from a man between 40 and 49 years old with primary liver carcinoma and hepatitis B virus infection. This chain connects TRBV20-1 to TRBJ2-1, with 12 bases fitting TRBD2. CDR3 protein: CSARDARLAGVHEQFF. CDR3 coding DNA: TGCAGTGCTAGAGATGCGAGACTAGCGGGAGTACATGAGCAGTTCTTC.